These T cell receptor beta chains were read from a single sample in a study of blood T cells in healthy people across ages. TCRdb re-called the 5' RACE reads with MiXCR, one entry per CDR3 protein. The table shows around 940,000 distinct CDR3 sequences, with 51% occurring only once. Source material: blood. Receptors were obtained from a woman aged 55 to 70 in good health. CDR3s include the opening cysteine and the closing phenylalanine or tryptophan. A D gene is named only where the DNA matches it firmly. The size entry is marked missing in some rows and otherwise reads once, few, many or a size class.

V: TRBV3-1; size: .; J: TRBJ2-7; D: TRBD2; CDR3: CASSQRASGSSGEQYF; DNA: TGTGCCAGCAGCCAGAGGGCTAGCGGGAGTTCCGGCGAGCAGTACTTC
V: TRBV5-1; size: once; J: TRBJ2-3; D: TRBD2; CDR3: CASSILAAYEDTQYF; DNA: TGCGCCAGCAGCATACTAGCGGCCTACGAGGATACGCAGTATTTT
V: TRBV4-1; size: .; J: TRBJ2-5; D: TRBD2; CDR3: CASSYPSSGKETQYF; DNA: TGCGCCAGCAGCTACCCCTCTAGCGGGAAGGAGACCCAGTACTTC
V: TRBV6-6; size: .; J: TRBJ2-7; D: TRBD2; CDR3: CASSYAGRAGYEQYF; DNA: TGTGCCAGCAGTTACGCCGGGAGGGCCGGCTACGAGCAGTACTTC
V: TRBV11-2; size: .; J: TRBJ2-3; D: .; CDR3: CASSLFRRRDTQYF; DNA: TGTGCCAGCAGCTTATTCAGGAGGCGAGATACGCAGTATTTT
V: TRBV9; size: few; J: TRBJ2-3; D: .; CDR3: CASSVGFSTGRDTQYF; DNA: TGTGCCAGCAGCGTAGGCTTCTCCACCGGGAGAGATACGCAGTATTTT
V: TRBV7-9; size: .; J: TRBJ1-2; D: .; CDR3: CASSLGRDGNYGYTF; DNA: TGTGCCAGCAGCTTAGGGCGGGACGGAAACTATGGCTACACCTTC
V: TRBV29-1; size: .; J: TRBJ2-4; D: TRBD2; CDR3: CSGSVSGSTIQYF; DNA: TGCAGCGGAAGTGTTAGCGGGAGTACCATTCAGTACTTC
V: TRBV4-1; size: .; J: TRBJ2-7; D: .; CDR3: CASSQAERSSYEQYF; DNA: TGCGCCAGCAGCCAAGCCGAGCGGAGCTCCTACGAGCAGTACTTC
V: TRBV7-8; size: once; J: TRBJ1-5; D: .; CDR3: CASSLEGFNSNQPQHF; DNA: TGTGCCAGCAGCTTAGAAGGGTTTAATAGCAATCAGCCCCAGCATTTT
V: TRBV20-1; size: .; J: TRBJ2-7; D: TRBD2; CDR3: CSARSSGAAQPNEQYF; DNA: TGCAGTGCTAGATCTAGCGGGGCGGCCCAGCCGAACGAGCAGTACTTC
V: TRBV7-8; size: few; J: TRBJ2-7; D: .; CDR3: CASSLMTVSYEQYF; DNA: TGTGCCAGCAGCTTAATGACCGTAAGCTACGAGCAGTACTTC
V: TRBV28; size: many; J: TRBJ2-3; D: TRBD2; CDR3: CASSRLAGNTDTQYF; DNA: TGTGCCAGCAGTCGACTAGCGGGCAACACAGATACGCAGTATTTT
V: TRBV27; size: .; J: TRBJ2-7; D: .; CDR3: CASSFSGGQLAYEQYF; DNA: TGTGCCAGCAGTTTCTCCGGAGGACAGCTCGCCTACGAGCAGTACTTC
V: TRBV6-2/TRBV6-3; size: few; J: TRBJ2-7; D: TRBD1; CDR3: CASKTGGSYEQYF; DNA: TGTGCCAGCAAAACAGGGGGCTCCTACGAGCAGTACTTC
V: TRBV28; size: once; J: TRBJ2-7; D: .; CDR3: CATTHGTAYEQYF; DNA: TGTGCCACCACCCACGGCACCGCCTACGAGCAGTACTTC
V: TRBV2; size: .; J: TRBJ2-1; D: TRBD2; CDR3: CASRARAGEGQFF; DNA: TGTGCCAGCAGGGCAAGGGCGGGAGAGGGGCAGTTCTTC
V: TRBV29-1; size: .; J: TRBJ2-7; D: TRBD1; CDR3: CSVGPGQGAGYEQYF; DNA: TGCAGCGTTGGGCCTGGACAGGGGGCCGGTTACGAGCAGTACTTC
V: TRBV28; size: few; J: TRBJ1-1; D: .; CDR3: CASSPHRVHTEAFF; DNA: TGTGCCAGCAGTCCTCACAGGGTTCACACTGAAGCTTTCTTT
V: TRBV29-1; size: .; J: TRBJ1-4; D: .; CDR3: CSLRTVGNEKLFF; DNA: TGCAGCTTAAGGACAGTAGGGAATGAAAAACTGTTTTTT
V: TRBV12-3/TRBV12-4; size: .; J: TRBJ1-3; D: .; CDR3: CASRGQIVRNTIYF; DNA: TGTGCCAGCAGAGGACAGATTGTGCGAAACACCATATATTTT
V: TRBV29-1; size: few; J: TRBJ2-3; D: .; CDR3: CSVETQLSTDTQYF; DNA: TGCAGCGTTGAGACACAACTTAGCACAGATACGCAGTATTTT
V: TRBV10-2; size: .; J: TRBJ2-7; D: TRBD1; CDR3: CASSSSLRGLNEQYF; DNA: TGCGCCAGCAGTTCAAGCCTCAGGGGGTTGAACGAGCAGTACTTC
V: TRBV29-1; size: .; J: TRBJ2-7; D: TRBD2; CDR3: CSVPGRTSAVGEQYF; DNA: TGCAGCGTACCGGGCCGGACTAGCGCCGTTGGCGAGCAGTACTTC
V: TRBV6-1; size: .; J: TRBJ1-5; D: .; CDR3: CASSEAEGAGNQPQHF; DNA: TGTGCCAGCAGTGAAGCCGAAGGGGCAGGCAATCAGCCCCAGCATTTT
V: TRBV12-3/TRBV12-4; size: .; J: TRBJ1-2; D: .; CDR3: CASSPALSHTGYTF; DNA: TGTGCCAGTAGTCCCGCCCTTTCCCACACGGGCTACACCTTC
V: TRBV29-1; size: few; J: TRBJ2-1; D: .; CDR3: CSGDLASNEQFF; DNA: TGCAGCGGCGACCTAGCGTCTAATGAGCAGTTCTTC
V: TRBV4-3; size: once; J: TRBJ1-6; D: .; CDR3: CASSQDGGDSPLHF; DNA: TGCGCCAGCAGCCAAGATGGGGGGGATTCACCCCTCCACTTT
V: TRBV20-1; size: once; J: TRBJ1-5; D: .; CDR3: CSARAVGGNQPQHF; DNA: TGCAGTGCTAGAGCGGTTGGTGGCAATCAGCCCCAGCATTTT
V: TRBV7-6; size: .; J: TRBJ2-5; D: .; CDR3: CASSLGRRGGQETQYF; DNA: TGTGCCAGCAGCTTAGGGCGACGGGGCGGGCAAGAGACCCAGTACTTC
V: TRBV20-1; size: .; J: TRBJ2-1; D: .; CDR3: CSAPTVYEQFF; DNA: TGCAGTGCCCCGACGGTATATGAGCAGTTCTTC
V: TRBV7-9; size: few; J: TRBJ2-5; D: .; CDR3: CASSLGLGIFETQYF; DNA: TGTGCCAGCAGCTTAGGATTGGGGATTTTCGAGACCCAGTACTTC
V: TRBV24-1; size: .; J: TRBJ2-3; D: TRBD2; CDR3: CATSDFTSGRGTDTQYF; DNA: TGTGCCACCAGTGATTTTACGAGCGGGAGAGGCACAGATACGCAGTATTTT
V: TRBV4-3; size: .; J: TRBJ1-2; D: .; CDR3: CASSPSVGGHYGYTF; DNA: TGCGCCAGCAGCCCCTCTGTGGGGGGCCACTATGGCTACACCTTC
V: TRBV29-1; size: .; J: TRBJ2-1; D: .; CDR3: CSVARGVRDNEQFF; DNA: TGCAGCGTTGCCCGGGGAGTTAGGGACAATGAGCAGTTCTTC
V: TRBV13; size: .; J: TRBJ2-7; D: TRBD2; CDR3: CASSLQGGRAVYNEQYF; DNA: TGTGCCAGCAGCTTACAGGGCGGGAGAGCGGTCTACAATGAGCAGTACTTC
V: TRBV12-3/TRBV12-4; size: .; J: TRBJ2-5; D: TRBD2; CDR3: CASSLVAGTYNEQYF; DNA: TGCGCCAGCAGTTTGGTAGCGGGGACCTACAATGAGCAGTACTTC
V: TRBV18; size: few; J: TRBJ1-1; D: .; CDR3: CASSPAAGLNTEAFF; DNA: TGTGCCAGCTCACCGGCGGCAGGTTTGAACACTGAAGCTTTCTTT
V: TRBV28; size: few; J: TRBJ2-4; D: .; CDR3: CASSLSHDRAKNIQYF; DNA: TGTGCCAGCAGTTTATCGCACGACCGGGCCAAAAACATTCAGTACTTC
V: TRBV9; size: .; J: TRBJ2-3; D: TRBD2; CDR3: CASSVGGTSVTDTQYF; DNA: TGTGCCAGCAGCGTAGGGGGGACTAGTGTGACAGATACGCAGTATTTT
V: TRBV7-9; size: .; J: TRBJ2-7; D: TRBD1; CDR3: CASSLARDRGPLTYEQYF; DNA: TGTGCCAGCAGCTTAGCGCGCGACAGGGGCCCTCTAACTTACGAGCAGTACTTC
V: TRBV28; size: few; J: TRBJ2-3; D: .; CDR3: CASRPRAPPHTDTQYF; DNA: TGTGCCAGCAGGCCGCGGGCTCCTCCACACACAGATACGCAGTATTTT
V: TRBV27; size: .; J: TRBJ2-1; D: TRBD2; CDR3: CASSQGSLAGANEQFF; DNA: TGTGCCAGCAGTCAGGGTAGCCTAGCGGGGGCGAATGAGCAGTTCTTC
V: TRBV6-1; size: .; J: TRBJ2-1; D: .; CDR3: CASTKSPARTRPSSYNEQFF; DNA: TGTGCCAGCACCAAATCCCCAGCTAGAACCAGACCGAGCTCCTACAATGAGCAGTTCTTC
V: TRBV29-1; size: few; J: TRBJ2-1; D: .; CDR3: CSGDIHNEQFF; DNA: TGCAGCGGGGACATCCACAATGAGCAGTTCTTC
V: TRBV28; size: few; J: TRBJ2-7; D: TRBD2; CDR3: CASSSTGTSQVYEQYF; DNA: TGTGCCAGCAGTTCAACCGGGACTAGCCAAGTTTACGAGCAGTACTTC
V: TRBV6-2/TRBV6-3; size: .; J: TRBJ2-3; D: TRBD2; CDR3: CASRASGTSASTDTQYF; DNA: TGTGCCAGCAGGGCCTCAGGGACTAGCGCCTCCACAGATACGCAGTATTTT
V: TRBV7-2; size: .; J: TRBJ2-7; D: .; CDR3: CASSFGRVATEQYF; DNA: TGTGCCAGCAGCTTCGGAAGGGTAGCCACCGAGCAGTACTTC
V: TRBV3-1; size: few; J: TRBJ2-7; D: .; CDR3: CASSQRSYYEQYF; DNA: TGTGCCAGCAGCCAAAGGTCCTACTACGAGCAGTACTTC
V: TRBV15; size: once; J: TRBJ2-3; D: TRBD2; CDR3: CATSRETGTSGRTDTQYF; DNA: TGTGCCACCAGCAGGGAAACCGGGACTAGCGGACGCACAGATACGCAGTATTTT
V: TRBV27; size: few; J: TRBJ2-1; D: .; CDR3: CASSLRVPLRYNEQFF; DNA: TGTGCCAGCAGTTTACGTGTCCCCTTAAGGTACAATGAGCAGTTCTTC
V: TRBV29-1; size: few; J: TRBJ1-6; D: .; CDR3: CSVEVTDRTLHF; DNA: TGCAGCGTTGAAGTAACGGATCGCACCCTCCACTTT
V: TRBV20-1; size: .; J: TRBJ2-5; D: TRBD1; CDR3: CSARKAGTAQETQYF; DNA: TGCAGTGCTAGAAAGGCCGGGACAGCCCAAGAGACCCAGTACTTC
V: TRBV20-1; size: .; J: TRBJ2-1; D: TRBD2; CDR3: CSAVGTSGRYEQFF; DNA: TGCAGTGCCGTAGGGACTAGCGGGAGGTATGAGCAGTTCTTC
V: TRBV30; size: .; J: TRBJ1-5; D: .; CDR3: CAWAREVGNQPQHF; DNA: TGTGCCTGGGCAAGGGAAGTTGGCAATCAGCCCCAGCATTTT